A single TCR beta chain is shown here with its context. No antigen is known for it. The sample holds no much larger clone one base away, and base qualities are not on file. The donors were roughly 39 Caucasian individuals from Russia, aged roughly 6 to 100 years, who were systemically healthy. Each donor gave ten milliliters of peripheral blood, collected into EDTA-treated Vacutainer tubes. Ficoll-Paque density-gradient centrifugation was used to isolate PBMCs, with at least 6.5 million obtained per sample. Total RNA, at least 6 micrograms per sample, was extracted from PBMCs with Trizol reagent. The percentages of naive CD45RAhigh/CD27high T cells were determined by flow cytometry on a PBMC aliquot from every donor. This sample was included in a study of blood T cells in healthy people across ages (dated by TCRdb to the mid-2010s). General notes on the study: In model experiments, template switching captured about one uniquely barcoded TCR beta cDNA molecule for every two T cells. The study measured age-related changes in TCR beta repertoire diversity using deep sequencing normalized with unique cDNA molecular identifiers. Four age groups were formed from the donors: young (average approximately 17 years), middle-aged (approximately 41), aged (around 62) and long-lived (about 75). To avoid experimental bias, donors of different ages were distributed randomly across sequencing lanes. Two additional independent replicas of 1 million unique cDNA reads from the same blood draw were analyzed for two donors (one aged 18 to 29 and one aged 80 or older).

CDR1 MDHEN and CDR2 SYDVKM were looked up in the germline V gene. V is reduced by 2 bases and J by 1 base, leaving a spacing of 9 bases between them. The CDR3 has 14 amino acids, counting the end cysteine and phenylalanine. Just the 42-base CDR3 DNA is kept, in frame starting at base 1. Preparation of the library involved 5' RACE. For sequencing, an Illumina HiSeq 2500 was employed. A second PCR of roughly 6 to 11 cycles was run with a J-beta primer mix and a sample-barcoded 5' primer. A template-switch 5' adaptor carrying 12 random nucleotides introduced a unique molecular identifier onto each TCR beta cDNA molecule. Each sample yielded at least 2.5 million CDR3-containing paired-end reads. The Mint cDNA synthesis kit, primed by a TRBC-specific oligonucleotide, was used to synthesize first-strand cDNA from all RNA. Following uracil-DNA glycosylase treatment, all cDNA underwent a first 18-cycle PCR with the universal primers M1SS and BC2_uni_R. On the authors' methods: Normalization of each sample was performed by random selection of 1 million high-quality reads, each carrying a distinct molecular identifier. Instead of being binned into consensus sequences, reads that shared molecular identifiers were thrown out. MiTCR, run with a Q25 quality threshold and the strictest error-elimination algorithm, handled CDR3 identification, clonotype clustering and error correction. A nonparametric unseen species model with Euler transformation was used to estimate lower-bound total TCR beta diversity. Through fastp at Q25 and MiXCR, TCRdb rebuilt clones from the public reads, retaining in-frame beta chains. Here each entry gathers all rows of one CDR3 protein and keeps the most common genes and DNA. TCRdb's processing, not the authors', yielded these V and J calls. A total of roughly 1,700,000 distinct CDR3 sequences appear in this sample, about 28% of them only once. The biggest ten clones account for 7.7% of the sample.

Overall results and qualifications from the work: Because profiling used bulk unsorted PBMCs, naive and antigen-experienced compartments could not be compared conclusively. Observed TCR beta diversity per million T cells fell roughly linearly with age, and a significant reduction was already apparent by age about 43. Total diversity estimates from one million sequenced T cells were considered lower bounds and underestimates. Donor CMV infection status was unknown, potentially confounding age-related changes in expanded clonotypes. Observed TCR beta diversity correlated strongly with the percentage of naive T cells measured by flow cytometry. Compared with the aged group, more naive CD4+ T cells, fewer expanded clones and increased TCR diversity were shown by the long-lived group, suggesting age selection.

Sequencing was done on a sample of blood. The rearranged chain carries TRBV28 and TRBJ2-7, with the D gene not clear enough to name. This receptor was obtained from a woman between 25 and 40 years old in good health. The CDR3 corresponds to CASSLEIRSYEQYF. The base sequence is TGTGCCAGCAGTTTAGAAATTCGGTCCTACGAGCAGTACTTC.